This T cell receptor beta chain was obtained from a study of kidney transplant recipient with SARS-CoV-2 infection. In TCRdb, the reads were re-called with MiXCR into one record per CDR3 protein. In the table there are about 240,000 distinct CDR3 sequences, around 26% of which are singletons. The CDR3 runs 11 residues. J lost 11 bases, V lost 7 bases, and 6 bases had no gene match. The germline gives CDR1 MNHEY, CDR2 SVGAGI. This clonotype occurred many times. The chain joins TRBV6-5 to TRBJ2-3; 7 nucleotides align to TRBD1. The sequencing here drew on a blood sample, taken at baseline and on day 111 from a kidney transplant recipient. The origin of this receptor is a male patient aged 25 to 39 who had COVID-19 and was a kidney transplant recipient. The graft donor may have given rise to some T cells. The CDR3 DNA sequence: TGTGCCAGCATTGACAGGGAAAGGCAGTATTTT. It encodes CASIDRERQYF.